This entry describes one T cell receptor beta chain. The data belong to a study of T cell changes during pregnancy in multiple sclerosis. The protocol was immunoSEQ multiplex PCR, while the TCRdb copy is restricted to in-frame clones and leaves out a portion. There are around 80,000 clones in the sample; approximately 90% occur only once, and 2.6% lies in the top ten. The CDR3 length is 15 residues. V was trimmed by 4 bases and J by 4 bases, leaving 17 bases between them. CDR1 is SGHNT and CDR2 is YYREEE in the germline V gene (reference sequence). The receptor's source is a female donor with multiple sclerosis, enrolled in a pregnancy study. V usage is TRBV5-4 and J usage is TRBJ1-1, with D maybe TRBD1 (6 bases). The sequencing here drew on peripheral blood, taken before pregnancy. The CDR3 sequence: CASSASGGRVTEAFF. The DNA for the CDR3 is TGTGCCAGCAGCGCTTCGGGGGGGCGGGTCACTGAAGCTTTCTTT.